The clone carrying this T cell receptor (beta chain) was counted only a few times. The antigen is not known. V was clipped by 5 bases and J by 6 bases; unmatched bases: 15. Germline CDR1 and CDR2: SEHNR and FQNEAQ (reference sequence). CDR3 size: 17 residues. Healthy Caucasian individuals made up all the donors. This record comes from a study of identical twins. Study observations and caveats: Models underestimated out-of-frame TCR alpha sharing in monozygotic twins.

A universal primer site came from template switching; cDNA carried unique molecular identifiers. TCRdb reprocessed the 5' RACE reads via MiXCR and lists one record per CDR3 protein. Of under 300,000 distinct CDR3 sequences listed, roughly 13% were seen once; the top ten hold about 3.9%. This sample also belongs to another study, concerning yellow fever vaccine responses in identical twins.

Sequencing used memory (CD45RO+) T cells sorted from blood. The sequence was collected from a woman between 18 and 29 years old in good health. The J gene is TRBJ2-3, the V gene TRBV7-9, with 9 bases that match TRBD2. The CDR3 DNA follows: TGTGCCAGCAGCCCTCCTTGGGGGCTAGCGGGGATGGATACGCAGTATTTT. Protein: CASSPPWGLAGMDTQYF.